The 20 T cell receptor beta chains below were found in one sample sequenced in a study of cytomegalovirus exposure and HLA in healthy donors. The PCR had 60 Vbeta and 13 Jbeta primers. Repertoires were generated with immunoSEQ multiplex PCR, while TCRdb's copy carries only in-frame clones and drops some. The sample records approximately 140,000 clones, about 78% being singletons. Source material: PBMCs. Receptors originate from a man aged 18 to 30 in good health and CMV-seronegative.

V and J are TRBV11-2 and TRBJ1-4; no reliable D call. Germline values: CDR1 SGHAT, CDR2 FQNNGV. Trimming cost V 1 base and J 0 bases, with 6 bases left between them. The CDR3 consists of 15 residues. The CDR3 here is CASSLAPATNEKLFF. The CDR3 DNA sequence: TGTGCCAGCAGCTTAGCCCCTGCAACTAATGAAAAACTGTTTTTT.

Notes on this clone: Other DNA sequences in the sample encode the same CDR3. CDR3 DNA sequence: TGTGCCAGCAACGGGGGGCGCATTTACAATGAGCAGTTCTTC. Its translation: CASNGGRIYNEQFF. The rearrangement joins TRBV2 to TRBJ2-1; possible D gene TRBD2, 7 bases. This CDR3 comprises 14 residues. The germline gives CDR1 SNHLY, CDR2 FYNNEI. Trimming removed 7 bases at V and 4 bases at J, with 14 bases between.

V usage is TRBV11-2 and J usage is TRBJ2-7; perhaps TRBD1 as D (6 bases). The CDR3 has 15 residues. Trimming removed 5 bases from V and 5 bases from J, with 19 bases in between. CDR1 and CDR2 from the germline V gene are SGHAT and FQNNGV. DNA of the CDR3: TGTGCCAGCAGCGGCCAGGGGTTTACGATCAACGAGCAGTACTTC. It translates to CASSGQGFTINEQYF.

The chain combines TRBV6-5 with TRBJ2-7, with 8 bases matching TRBD2. The CDR3 covers 15 residues. The V and J ends lost 0 bases and 6 bases, in that order; junction bases with no gene match: 7. Germline assignment: CDR1 MNHEY and CDR2 SVGAGI. This CDR3 is CASSYSRREAGEQYF. CDR3 coding DNA: TGTGCCAGCAGTTACTCGAGGCGGGAGGCGGGCGAGCAGTACTTC.

The gene calls are TRBV27 and TRBJ2-2, with D possibly being TRBD1 (7 bases). Between the trimmed V and J ends, which lost 7 bases and 6 bases, there was a span of 15 bases. The CDR3 has 14 residues. The germline V gene has CDR1 MNHEY and CDR2 SMNVEV (reference sequence). The CDR3 bases are TGTGCCAGCAATCCACCCAGGGGGGCCGGGGAGCTGTTTTTT. Amino acid sequence: CASNPPRGAGELFF.

To note about this clone: At one boundary the junction diverges from the germline segment, which might be a read error. This sample includes further DNA sequences coding for the same CDR3. CDR3 loop: CAWRGGDTEAFF. In DNA, the CDR3 is TGTGCCTGGAGGGGGGGGGACACTGAAGCCTTCTTT. The V and J genes are TRBV30 and TRBJ1-1; perhaps TRBD1 as D (6 bases). The CDR3 is 12 residues long. Germline V lookup: CDR1 GTSNPN, CDR2 SVGIG (reference sequence). Filled out from reference TRBV30 and TRBJ1-1, the complete variable domain reads SQTIHQWPATLVQPVGSPLSLECTVEGTSNPNLYWYRQAAGRGLQLLFYSVGIGQISSEVPQNLSASRPQDRQFILSSKKLLLSDSGFYLCAWRGGDTEAFFGQGTRLTVV.

This chain joins TRBV27 and TRBJ2-7; D gene uncertain. The CDR3 runs 13 residues. Trimming left V 5 bases short and J 4 bases short, with 12 bases between. Germline V gene data show CDR1 as MNHEY and CDR2 as SMNVEV (reference sequence). CDR3 protein: CASSPRPLYEQYF. In DNA form, the CDR3 reads TGTGCCAGCAGTCCACGCCCTCTATACGAGCAGTACTTC.

The V call is TRBV6-5, the J call TRBJ2-1; D call uncertain. The CDR3 is made up of 16 amino acids. The V and J ends lost 0 bases and 0 bases respectively, with 9 bases between them. CDR1 MNHEY and CDR2 SVGAGI come from the germline V gene. The CDR3 here is CASSYSSVRSYNEQFF. The DNA of the CDR3 is TGTGCCAGCAGTTACTCGAGCGTCCGCTCCTACAATGAGCAGTTCTTC.

Details on this clone: Germline is not matched at one junction end, which may reflect a read error. This chain connects TRBV7-9 to TRBJ2-1; D is perhaps TRBD2 (6 bases). CDR1 SEHNR and CDR2 FQNEAQ come from the germline V gene (reference sequence). The CDR3 consists of 12 residues. The CDR3 coding sequence is TGTGCCAGCAGCTTGGACCGGGACTTTCCCATCTTC. Translation: CASSLDRDFPIF.

The table lists this clone with a count of one. V and J are TRBV30 and TRBJ1-2; TRBD1 matches at 7 bases. CDR3 length equals 13 residues. J was trimmed by 6 bases and V by 5 bases; bases with no gene match: 9. The germline V gene has CDR1 GTSNPN and CDR2 SVGIG (reference sequence). CDR3 bases: TGTGCCTGGGCGAAACAGGGGCTGGATGGCTACACCTTC. As protein: CAWAKQGLDGYTF.

The chain joins TRBV9 to TRBJ1-6; D might be TRBD1 (5 bases). Trimming took off 4 bases at V and 5 bases at J, with 13 bases between the two ends. Germline V gives CDR1 SGDLS, CDR2 YYNGEE. The CDR3 consists of 15 residues. CDR3 protein: CASSLGGGHNSPLHF. The CDR3 nucleotides read TGTGCCAGCAGCTTGGGGGGGGGACATAATTCACCCCTCCACTTT.

The table lists this clone with a count of one. The chain combines TRBV7-8 with TRBJ2-1, with D possibly TRBD1 on 6 matching bases. Trimming left V 1 base short and J 8 bases short, with 12 bases between. Germline loops: CDR1 SGHVS, CDR2 FQNEAQ. The CDR3 loop spans 14 amino acids. In DNA, the CDR3 is TGTGCCAGCAGCTTAGTAGGGGGAACTCATGAGCAGTTCTTC. Translation gives CASSLVGGTHEQFF.

The V and J genes are TRBV18 and TRBJ2-1; 8 bases align to TRBD2. Germline CDR1 reads KGHSH; CDR2 reads LQKENI. The J segment lost 7 bases and the V segment lost 3 bases, leaving 8 bases of the junction unmatched. This CDR3 spans 15 amino acids. CDR3 sequence reads: CASSPPVRGGNEQFF. CDR3 nucleotides: TGTGCCAGCTCACCCCCCGTTCGCGGGGGGAATGAGCAGTTCTTC.

The J gene is TRBJ1-1, the V gene TRBV7-9; weak D call: TRBD1 (6 bases). V dropped 1 base and J dropped 8 bases, with 8 bases sitting between them. Per the germline V gene, CDR1 is SEHNR and CDR2 is FQNEAQ (reference sequence). The CDR3 has 12 amino acids. CDR3 in DNA: TGTGCCAGCAGCTTAGGGGACATGGAAGCTTTCTTT. Translating it yields CASSLGDMEAFF.

This clone was detected a few times. The chain joins TRBV7-2 to TRBJ1-2; TRBD1 matches at 10 bases. The CDR3 length is 13 residues. V dropped 5 bases and J dropped 6; count of bases not matched to a gene: 3. Germline CDR1 reads SGHTA; CDR2 reads FQGNSA. The CDR3 nucleotides are TGTGCCAGCAGCCGGACAGGGGGGAATGGCTACACCTTC. Its translation is CASSRTGGNGYTF.

V gene TRBV11-2 combines with J gene TRBJ2-1; tentative D call: TRBD2 (5 bases). CDR1 is SGHAT and CDR2 is FQNNGV in the germline V gene. V was cut by 3 bases and J by 5 bases, with 14 bases left in between. CDR3 length equals 15 residues. The CDR3 loop is CASSFSSGPNNEQFF. DNA of the CDR3: TGTGCCAGCAGCTTTTCCAGCGGACCCAACAATGAGCAGTTCTTC.

The V call is TRBV30, the J call TRBJ2-3; D gene ambiguous. The ends were cut back, 5 bases at V and 2 bases at J, with 8 bases in the middle. The germline gives CDR1 GTSNPN, CDR2 SVGIG (reference sequence). The CDR3 length is 12 residues. Here the CDR3 reads CAWGVSTDTQYF. The CDR3 region has the DNA TGTGCCTGGGGAGTTTCCACAGATACGCAGTATTTT.

This chain joins TRBV2 and TRBJ1-4; TRBD1 matches at 9 bases. The V and J ends lost 5 bases and 8 bases, in that order; junction bases with no gene match: 6. In germline, CDR1 is SNHLY, CDR2 FYNNEI. The CDR3 spans 14 residues. The CDR3 sequence is CASSSQGAREKLFF. The DNA of the CDR3 is TGTGCCAGCAGTTCACAGGGGGCTAGGGAAAAACTGTTTTTT.

The chain joins TRBV7-2 to TRBJ2-1, with D tentatively TRBD2 (5 bases). Trimming took off 5 bases at V and 4 bases at J, with 9 bases between the two ends. This CDR3 spans 13 amino acids. Germline V gives CDR1 SGHTA, CDR2 FQGNSA. Here the CDR3 reads CASSGTGYNEQFF. The CDR3 DNA follows: TGTGCCAGCAGCGGCACGGGGTACAATGAGCAGTTCTTC. Filled out from reference TRBV7-2 and TRBJ2-1, the complete variable domain reads GAGVSQSPSNKVTEKGKDVELRCDPISGHTALYWYRQSLGQGLEFLIYFQGNSAPDKSGLPSDRFSAERTGGSVSTLTIQRTQQEDSAVYLCASSGTGYNEQFFGPGTRLTVL.

V and J are TRBV27 and TRBJ1-1; D remains ambiguous. The CDR3 loop spans 12 amino acids. Trimming took 0 bases from V and 13 from J, leaving 12 bases between them. Germline V gives CDR1 MNHEY, CDR2 SMNVEV (reference sequence). DNA of the CDR3: TGTGCCAGCAGTTTATCGATGACACTCAATTTCTTT. Translated: CASSLSMTLNFF.